The clone carrying this TCR beta chain was picked up one time. Trimming at V came to 3 bases and at J to 8 bases, leaving 11 bases not matched to a gene. CDR3 length: 17 amino acids. Germline CDR1 and CDR2: LNHDA and SQIVND (reference sequence). This sample was included in a study of shared T cell receptors in the human thymus. Libraries were prepared by immunoSEQ multiplex PCR; TCRdb keeps only in-frame clonotypes and omits some of them. The sample shows approximately 730,000 clones, 70% to 90% of them seen only once. These data are also associated with another study on human thymus T cells. This second study says: Healthy Finnish infants undergoing corrective surgery for congenital heart defects were used as donors. Resections that were taken during corrective heart surgery supplied the thymus tissue. Gene usage for V and J segments appeared biased in thymic and blood repertoires. Related work showed strongly overlapping thymic repertoires across unrelated individuals.

Sequenced material: thymocytes. This receptor was obtained from a girl under three years old with a congenital heart defect. The chain combines TRBV19 with TRBJ1-6, with 9 bases fitting TRBD1. In DNA, the CDR3 is TGTGCCAGTAGTATGGGGGGGTCCCGGGACAGGGATTCACCCCTCCACTTT. Encoded protein: CASSMGGSRDRDSPLHF.